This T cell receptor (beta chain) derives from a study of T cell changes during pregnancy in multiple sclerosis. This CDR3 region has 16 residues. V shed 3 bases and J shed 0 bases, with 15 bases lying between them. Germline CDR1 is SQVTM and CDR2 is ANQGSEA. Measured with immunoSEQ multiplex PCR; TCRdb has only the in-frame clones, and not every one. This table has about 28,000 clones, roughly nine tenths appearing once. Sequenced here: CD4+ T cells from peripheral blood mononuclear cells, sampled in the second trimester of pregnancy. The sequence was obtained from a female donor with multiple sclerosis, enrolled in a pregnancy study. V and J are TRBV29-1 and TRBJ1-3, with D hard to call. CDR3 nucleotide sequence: TGCAGCGTTGATAGCGTGGGGTCTGACTCTGGAAACACCATATATTTT. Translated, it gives CSVDSVGSDSGNTIYF. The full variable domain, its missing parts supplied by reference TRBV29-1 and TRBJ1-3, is SAVISQKPSRDICQRGTSLTIQCQVDSQVTMMFWYRQQPGQSLTLIATANQGSEATYESGFVIDKFPISRPNLTFSTLTVSNMSPEDSSIYLCSVDSVGSDSGNTIYFGEGSWLTVV.